This is a list of T cell receptor beta chains from one sample in a study of blood T cell repertoires in COVID-19. Measured with immunoSEQ multiplex PCR; TCRdb has only the in-frame clones, and not every one. The sample lists under 25,000 clones, approximately 85% occurring once. Sequencing was performed on peripheral blood. The receptors were sampled from a man between 65 and 80 years old in a cohort sampled during active COVID-19. CDR3s include the opening cysteine and the closing phenylalanine or tryptophan. D genes are given only for firm matches. Rows give clone size only sometimes, using once, few, many, or a class for an expanded clone.

DNA: TGTGCCAGCAGCTCCTATAAGACAGGCTGGGGGAACACTGAAGCTTTCTTT
CDR3: CASSSYKTGWGNTEAFF
size: .
V: TRBV11-2
D: .
J: TRBJ1-1

DNA: TGTGCCAGCAGTTCCCAGGGGGAGCAAGGGCCCCAGCATTTT
CDR3: CASSSQGEQGPQHF
size: few
V: TRBV2
D: TRBD1
J: TRBJ1-5

DNA: TGTGCCAGCACCGGTTACCTTCATGGCCGGGGGACCGGGGAGCTGTTTTTT
CDR3: CASTGYLHGRGTGELFF
size: .
V: TRBV5-6
D: .
J: TRBJ2-2

DNA: TGTGCCAGCAGTGAACCAGGACGGGGGGCACAGCAGCCCCAGCATTTT
CDR3: CASSEPGRGAQQPQHF
size: .
V: TRBV6-1
D: .
J: TRBJ1-5

DNA: TGTGCCAGCTTACCCGGCGACAGCCAGTTCTATGGCTACACCTTC
CDR3: CASLPGDSQFYGYTF
size: .
V: TRBV28
D: .
J: TRBJ1-2

DNA: TGTGCCAGCAGCCTGCGGCAAGGCCAGTTCTTC
CDR3: CASSLRQGQFF
size: .
V: TRBV5-8
D: .
J: TRBJ2-1

DNA: TGCGCCAGCAGTATCCCCGGACAGACTTCCTACGAGCAGTACTTC
CDR3: CASSIPGQTSYEQYF
size: once
V: TRBV4-3
D: .
J: TRBJ2-7

DNA: TGTGCCAGCAGTTCACTAGCGACTAGCACAGATACGCAGTATTTT
CDR3: CASSSLATSTDTQYF
size: .
V: TRBV6-5
D: TRBD2
J: TRBJ2-3

DNA: TGCAGCGTTGTGTGGACTTCGAACATTCAGTACTTC
CDR3: CSVVWTSNIQYF
size: few
V: TRBV29-1
D: .
J: TRBJ2-4

DNA: TGTGCCAGTAGTGAGACAGCCACCGGGGAGCTGTTTTTT
CDR3: CASSETATGELFF
size: .
V: TRBV19
D: .
J: TRBJ2-2

DNA: TGTGCCAGCAGCGAACTAGCGGGGTACCAAGAGACCCAGTACTTC
CDR3: CASSELAGYQETQYF
size: .
V: TRBV3-1/TRBV3-2
D: TRBD2
J: TRBJ2-5

DNA: TGTGCCAGCACCGTCGACAGGGGTGGCGAGCAGTACTTC
CDR3: CASTVDRGGEQYF
size: .
V: TRBV6-5
D: TRBD1
J: TRBJ2-7

DNA: TGTGCCACCAGTGATCGGTCGGGGGACACCGGGGAGCTGTTTTTT
CDR3: CATSDRSGDTGELFF
size: .
V: TRBV24-1
D: .
J: TRBJ2-2

DNA: TGCAGCGTGGGGCAAAACTTGGGTGAAAAACTGTTTTTT
CDR3: CSVGQNLGEKLFF
size: .
V: TRBV29-1
D: .
J: TRBJ1-4

DNA: TGTGCCAGCAGCTCAACGCGGGGGCACACCGGGGAGCTGTTTTTT
CDR3: CASSSTRGHTGELFF
size: once
V: TRBV11-3
D: .
J: TRBJ2-2

DNA: TGCGCCAGCAGCTCGGACAGCTCCGGAAACACCATATATTTT
CDR3: CASSSDSSGNTIYF
size: .
V: TRBV5-1
D: .
J: TRBJ1-3

DNA: TGTGCCATCAGTGGACCCGGACAGGGGATAGAGACCCAGTACTTC
CDR3: CAISGPGQGIETQYF
size: .
V: TRBV10-3
D: TRBD1
J: TRBJ2-5

DNA: TGTGCCAGTAGTACGACAGGGGAACGATCACCCCTCCACTTT
CDR3: CASSTTGERSPLHF
size: few
V: TRBV19
D: TRBD1
J: TRBJ1-6

DNA: TGTGCCAGCAGTTACGCGACGGAGACGCAGTATTTT
CDR3: CASSYATETQYF
size: .
V: TRBV6-6
D: .
J: TRBJ2-3

DNA: TGTGCCAGCAGCTCGGGATACGATCAGCCCCAGCATTTT
CDR3: CASSSGYDQPQHF
size: .
V: TRBV5-5
D: .
J: TRBJ1-5

DNA: TGTGCCAGCAGCTTCGTCGGTAGGGCGGGGGTCTATAGCTCCTACAATGAGCAGTTCTTC
CDR3: CASSFVGRAGVYSSYNEQFF
size: .
V: TRBV7-3
D: TRBD2
J: TRBJ2-1

DNA: TGTGCCAGCAGCTTGTGGGACAGGGTAGAGGGACGCCAGCCCCAGCATTTT
CDR3: CASSLWDRVEGRQPQHF
size: few
V: TRBV5-6
D: TRBD1
J: TRBJ1-5

DNA: TGTGCCAGCAGTTTAGAGGGCGGGAGTGGCTACACCTTC
CDR3: CASSLEGGSGYTF
size: .
V: TRBV27
D: .
J: TRBJ1-2

DNA: TGTGCCAGCTCACCACAACAGATGGATACGCAGTATTTT
CDR3: CASSPQQMDTQYF
size: .
V: TRBV18
D: .
J: TRBJ2-3

DNA: TGTGCCAGCAGTTGGTCACTCCTAGCGGGGGATTACAATGAGCAGTTCTTC
CDR3: CASSWSLLAGDYNEQFF
size: .
V: TRBV6-2/TRBV6-3
D: TRBD2
J: TRBJ2-1

DNA: TGTGCCAGCAAAAGGACAGGGGTGACAGATACGCAGTATTTT
CDR3: CASKRTGVTDTQYF
size: .
V: TRBV6-5
D: TRBD1
J: TRBJ2-3

DNA: TGTGCCAGCAGCGCAGGGATCTATGGCTACACCTTC
CDR3: CASSAGIYGYTF
size: .
V: TRBV7-9
D: .
J: TRBJ1-2

DNA: TGTGCCAGCAGCTTAAGGGGGAGTTCCCTCTCCTACAATGAGCAGTTCTTC
CDR3: CASSLRGSSLSYNEQFF
size: .
V: TRBV7-2
D: .
J: TRBJ2-1

DNA: TGTGCCAGCAGCTTATCAGGGTCAAGCAATCAGCCCCAGCATTTT
CDR3: CASSLSGSSNQPQHF
size: .
V: TRBV11-2
D: .
J: TRBJ1-5

DNA: TGTGCCAGCAGCTTAGCTGTTTCCGGGAATGGCTACACCTTC
CDR3: CASSLAVSGNGYTF
size: few
V: TRBV7-9
D: .
J: TRBJ1-2

DNA: TGTGCCAGCAGCTACAGGGCCACGAACACCGGGGAGCTGTTTTTT
CDR3: CASSYRATNTGELFF
size: .
V: TRBV7-2
D: .
J: TRBJ2-2

DNA: TGTGCCAGCAGCCCCAGCGGGGCAGATACGCAGTATTTT
CDR3: CASSPSGADTQYF
size: .
V: TRBV6-6
D: TRBD2
J: TRBJ2-3

DNA: TGTGCCAGCAGCCCCGGTGGGGGGAGGACAGGGCACACTGAAGCTTTCTTT
CDR3: CASSPGGGRTGHTEAFF
size: .
V: TRBV7-2
D: TRBD1
J: TRBJ1-1

DNA: TGTGCCAGCAGTGGTGGGACAGGGGCCTACAATGAGCAGTTCTTC
CDR3: CASSGGTGAYNEQFF
size: .
V: TRBV2
D: TRBD1
J: TRBJ2-1

DNA: TGTGCCTGGAGACTGGGGCTCGGTCACACTGAAGCTTTCTTT
CDR3: CAWRLGLGHTEAFF
size: once
V: TRBV30
D: .
J: TRBJ1-1

DNA: TGTGCCAGCAGTGAAGGACTCTCCTACACCTTC
CDR3: CASSEGLSYTF
size: .
V: TRBV25-1
D: .
J: TRBJ1-2

DNA: TGTGCCAGCAGCCTTGGGACTAGCGGGAGCACAGATACGCAGTATTTT
CDR3: CASSLGTSGSTDTQYF
size: .
V: TRBV11-3
D: TRBD2
J: TRBJ2-3

DNA: TGTGCCAGCACTGTAGGCGGGAGTCTCGACAATGAGCAGTTCTTC
CDR3: CASTVGGSLDNEQFF
size: .
V: TRBV2
D: TRBD2
J: TRBJ2-1

DNA: TGTGCCAGCTCGCCCTGGGGAGGTACAAAGAATGAAAAACTGTTTTTT
CDR3: CASSPWGGTKNEKLFF
size: .
V: TRBV18
D: .
J: TRBJ1-4

DNA: TGCGCCAGCAGCCAAGATCATCGAGGGATCTCTGGGGCCAACGTCCTGACTTTC
CDR3: CASSQDHRGISGANVLTF
size: .
V: TRBV4-3
D: .
J: TRBJ2-6

DNA: TGCAGTGCTAGTGGGCTAGCGGGATATTACAATGAGCAGTTCTTC
CDR3: CSASGLAGYYNEQFF
size: .
V: TRBV20-1
D: TRBD2
J: TRBJ2-1

DNA: TGTGCCAGCAGCGTAGAGGAGCTCTCGGGCACAGATACGCAGTATTTT
CDR3: CASSVEELSGTDTQYF
size: .
V: TRBV9
D: .
J: TRBJ2-3

DNA: TGTGCCAGCAGTCGGGACAGAACTACCTACGAGCAGTACTTC
CDR3: CASSRDRTTYEQYF
size: .
V: TRBV7-8
D: TRBD1
J: TRBJ2-7

DNA: TGCAGCGTAGTATCGGGACTAGCGGGAGTTAACAATGAGCAGTTCTTC
CDR3: CSVVSGLAGVNNEQFF
size: .
V: TRBV29-1
D: TRBD2
J: TRBJ2-1

DNA: TGTGCCAGTTGGGACAGGGGTAATTCACCCCTCCACTTT
CDR3: CASWDRGNSPLHF
size: .
V: TRBV19
D: TRBD1
J: TRBJ1-6

DNA: TGTGCCAGCAGCCGGGACACTGAAGCTTTCTTT
CDR3: CASSRDTEAFF
size: .
V: TRBV2
D: .
J: TRBJ1-1

DNA: TGTGCCAGCAGTGAACCGGGACTAGCGATGGGGGAGCTGTTTTTT
CDR3: CASSEPGLAMGELFF
size: .
V: TRBV6-1
D: TRBD2
J: TRBJ2-2

DNA: TGTGCCAGCAATATACAGCAGGGGCTCGGTTCACCCCTCCACTTT
CDR3: CASNIQQGLGSPLHF
size: .
V: TRBV6-5
D: .
J: TRBJ1-6

DNA: TGTGCCAGTAGTCCAAGGGGGGGACTGAGGGAAAAACTGTTTTTT
CDR3: CASSPRGGLREKLFF
size: once
V: TRBV19
D: .
J: TRBJ1-4

DNA: TGTGCCAGCAGCTTAGGAGGGAGGAGGGGCTTCGAGACCCAGTACTTC
CDR3: CASSLGGRRGFETQYF
size: .
V: TRBV7-2
D: .
J: TRBJ2-5

DNA: TGCGCCAGCAGCTTGGGGGGGACTAGTGGATCTCGCTGGTACGAGCAGTACTTC
CDR3: CASSLGGTSGSRWYEQYF
size: few
V: TRBV5-1
D: TRBD2
J: TRBJ2-7

DNA: TGTGCCAGCAGCTTGGCACACGCCAAAAACATTCAGTACTTC
CDR3: CASSLAHAKNIQYF
size: once
V: TRBV5-6
D: .
J: TRBJ2-4